The 9 T cell receptor beta chains in this list originate from one sample, sequenced in a study of blood T cells in healthy people across ages. A second about 6 to 12 cycle PCR used barcoded and J-beta primers. TCRdb used MiXCR to reprocess the 5' RACE reads, holding one entry per CDR3 protein. In the table there are 550,000 to 800,000 distinct CDR3 sequences, more than 20% of which are singletons. Sequences were obtained from blood. All receptors derive from a man between 65 and 85 years old in good health.

In regard to this clonotype: A read error may account for a junction end that differs from germline. The chain joins TRBV20-1 to TRBJ2-1; D not resolved. The CDR3 contains 16 residues. Per germline, CDR1 DFQATT and CDR2 SNEGSKA (reference sequence). Here the CDR3 reads CSARVGQRSSYSEQFF. CDR3 nucleotide sequence: TGCAGTGCTAGAGTAGGCCAGAGGAGCTCCTACAGTGAGCAGTTCTTC.

This clonotype came up a few times. The J gene is TRBJ2-7, the V gene TRBV24-1, with 9 bases lining up with TRBD1. Gene TRBJ2-1 matches the end of the DNA better, so the J call may be wrong. Germline V gene lookup returns CDR1 KGHDR and CDR2 SFDVKD. The CDR3 contains 18 residues. The CDR3 DNA reads TGTGCCACCAGTGATCGACGCAGGGGGACAGGGAATTTCTATGAGCAGTTCTTC. It specifies CATSDRRRGTGNFYEQFF.

This clonotype was seen a single time. This chain uses TRBV12-3 or TRBV12-4 with TRBJ2-5; TRBD2 matches at 8 bases. Trimming at V came to 3 bases and at J to 5 bases, leaving 8 bases not matched to a gene. The CDR3 has 15 residues. DNA of the CDR3: TGTGCCAGCAGTTTTCCCAGCGGGAGTGGGGAGACCCAGTACTTC. It is translated as CASSFPSGSGETQYF.

The CDR3 nucleotides are TGTGCCAGCACCCCGGGGGTCGGGACAGAGACCCAGTACTTC. Translation: CASTPGVGTETQYF. The chain has TRBV9 and TRBJ2-5; TRBD2 is a possible D gene (6 bases). Per the germline V gene, CDR1 is SGDLS and CDR2 is YYNGEE. The CDR3 covers 14 residues. The V gene lost 6 bases and the J gene lost 4 bases, with 16 bases spanning the gap.

The chain carries TRBV7-9 and TRBJ2-7, with 7 bases identical to TRBD2. Germline V gene sequence: CDR1 SEHNR, CDR2 FQNEAQ (reference sequence). This CDR3 has 15 amino acids. Unmatched junction bases numbered 13, after V lost 5 bases and J lost 6 bases. The CDR3 is CASSPPGGSTLEQYF. In DNA, the CDR3 is TGTGCCAGCAGCCCCCCTGGCGGGAGCACCCTCGAGCAGTACTTC.

This clonotype was seen only a few times. V is TRBV12-3 or TRBV12-4 and J is TRBJ1-2, with a possible D match to TRBD1 (5 bases). V lost 3 bases, J lost 6 bases, and 14 bases lay in between. The CDR3 is made up of 14 amino acids. The CDR3 protein is CASSFAGGGNGYTF. The CDR3 nucleotides are TGTGCCAGCAGTTTTGCCGGGGGAGGAAATGGCTACACCTTC.

This clonotype was detected only a few times. V gene TRBV5-4 combines with J gene TRBJ2-2, with D perhaps TRBD1 or TRBD2 (5 bases each). V lost 4 bases and J lost 7, with 14 bases in between. Per germline, CDR1 SGHNT and CDR2 YYREEE (reference sequence). This CDR3 region has 14 residues. CDR3 bases: TGTGCCAGCAGCATAGACGTGGGGGACGGGGAGCTGTTTTTT. The encoded protein is CASSIDVGDGELFF.

This clonotype was recorded at least ten times. The CDR3 region has the DNA TGTGCCAGCAGCGAACAGGGATATGAGCAGTTCTTC. This codes for CASSEQGYEQFF. This sequence joins TRBV7-3 and TRBJ2-1; tentative D call: TRBD1 (6 bases). V was clipped by 5 bases and J by 8 bases, with 10 bases between them. The V gene's germline CDR1 is SGHTA and CDR2 FQGTGA. The CDR3 is 12 residues long.

This clonotype has just a few counts. The V gene is TRBV9, the J gene TRBJ2-5; 12 bases align to TRBD2. With V trimmed by 3 bases and J by 5 bases, 8 bases remained unmatched. In germline, CDR1 is SGDLS, CDR2 YYNGEE. This CDR3 has 16 residues. The CDR3: CASSARLAGDSETQYF. In DNA form, the CDR3 reads TGTGCCAGCAGCGCCCGACTAGCGGGAGATTCGGAGACCCAGTACTTC.